This T cell receptor (beta chain) was obtained from a study of type 1 and type 2 diabetes patients. About the research overall: Sequencing for the whole study yielded more than 15 million paired-end reads.

The germline V gene encodes CDR1 SEHNR and CDR2 FQNEAQ (reference sequence). The junction had 8 bases not matched to a gene; V was cut back by 5 bases and J by 2 bases. CDR3 length: 15 residues. PCR was run on genomic DNA. Multiplex PCR with 30 forward and 13 reverse primers amplified the TCR beta CDR3. MiXCR, applied by TCRdb to the multiplex PCR reads, yields one record per CDR3 protein. Of 280,000 or so distinct CDR3 sequences listed, roughly 50% are singletons. Other autoimmune diseases and infections within the past four weeks excluded donors. This clonotype was recorded a few times. Its cognate antigen is unknown. Study results and caveats: Some T1D-only expanded clones might appear in more T2D or control samples. Type 1 diabetes repertoires were significantly less diverse than type 2 diabetes ones.

The sequencing sample was made of peripheral blood mononuclear cells (PBMCs). This clonotype was obtained from a man between 18 and 29 years old with type 2 diabetes. The V gene is TRBV7-9, the J gene TRBJ2-5, with 7 positions matching TRBD2. The CDR3 nucleotides are TGTGCCAGCAGCGCTCTAGCGGCTTATCAAGAGACCCAGTACTTC. Translating gives CASSALAAYQETQYF.